The source of this T cell receptor beta chain is a study of blood T cell repertoires in COVID-19. Overall study: Samples taken during acute and convalescent COVID-19 were collected in the United States, Italy and Spain. PBMCs, B-cell-depleted T cells, or T cells were the source of the cDNA or gDNA that made up the material.

Participants were aged about 18 to 90 years from approximately 23 US areas. Self-reported history from a screening survey and questionnaire set each donor's cohort. Germline trimming cut 4 bases from V and 4 bases from J; bases unmatched to any gene: 6. Germline V CDR1 and CDR2: SGHTA, FQGNSA. The CDR3 consists of 15 residues. Only in-frame clones appear in the TCRdb table, and some are missing; sequencing was by immunoSEQ multiplex PCR. The table shows 400,000 to 550,000 clones, with about 85% occurring only once. The rearrangement joins TRBV7-2 to TRBJ1-3; TRBD1 matches at 8 bases. The clonotype comes from a woman aged 18-29 years with acute COVID-19. Material: PBMCs or T cells enriched from blood (not recorded which). CDR3 residues: CASSYGQGTGNTIYF. CDR3 nucleotides: TGTGCCAGCAGCTACGGACAGGGTACGGGAAACACCATATATTTT.